This is a list of T cell receptor beta chains from one sample in a study of cytomegalovirus exposure and HLA in healthy donors. The method was immunoSEQ multiplex PCR; TCRdb's version includes in-frame clones alone and lacks a portion of them. This sample has some 63,000 clones; about 80% occur once, and the top ten carry approximately 3.5%. Sequenced: PBMCs. The receptor set was obtained from a woman aged 40 to 50 in good health and CMV-seronegative. Each CDR3 is given with its conserved first and last residue. D genes are given only for firm matches. Size is stated for part of the rows, as once, few or many counts, or as a class when the clone is expanded.

d_gene: TRBD1; v_gene: TRBV28; abundance: NA; j_gene: TRBJ1-1; CDR3nt: TGTGCCAGCAGTTCTCACAGGGGGCTTCTGGCTGAAGCTTTCTTT; CDR3aa: CASSSHRGLLAEAFF
d_gene: NA; v_gene: TRBV27; abundance: NA; j_gene: TRBJ2-5; CDR3nt: TGTGCCAGCGGCCCACAGGGCTGGGAGACCCAGTACTTC; CDR3aa: CASGPQGWETQYF
d_gene: TRBD2; v_gene: TRBV7-2; abundance: NA; j_gene: TRBJ2-3; CDR3nt: TGTGCCAGCAGCCCTAGCGGGGGCACAGATACGCAGTATTTT; CDR3aa: CASSPSGGTDTQYF
d_gene: TRBD1; v_gene: TRBV7-9; abundance: NA; j_gene: TRBJ2-3; CDR3nt: TGTGCCAGCAGCCGGACAGGGACCACAGATACGCAGTATTTT; CDR3aa: CASSRTGTTDTQYF
d_gene: NA; v_gene: TRBV4-1; abundance: NA; j_gene: TRBJ2-1; CDR3nt: TGCGCCAGCAGCCAAGATAAGCTAGTGCAGTTCTTC; CDR3aa: CASSQDKLVQFF
d_gene: TRBD1; v_gene: TRBV28; abundance: NA; j_gene: TRBJ1-2; CDR3nt: TGTGCCAGCAGTTTAGGGACAGGGGCCCTATTCAGGTATGGCTACACCTTC; CDR3aa: CASSLGTGALFRYGYTF
d_gene: TRBD1; v_gene: TRBV7-2; abundance: NA; j_gene: TRBJ2-2; CDR3nt: TGTGCCAGCAGCTTGTGGACAGGGGCACCCGGGGAGCTGTTTTTT; CDR3aa: CASSLWTGAPGELFF
d_gene: NA; v_gene: TRBV13; abundance: NA; j_gene: TRBJ2-1; CDR3nt: TGTGCCAGCAGCCGTTCCGCAGGGCCCTACAATGAGCAGTTCTTC; CDR3aa: CASSRSAGPYNEQFF
d_gene: TRBD1; v_gene: TRBV27; abundance: NA; j_gene: TRBJ1-1; CDR3nt: TGTGCCAGCAGTTTAGACAGGGGTCTGAACACTGAAGCTTTCTTT; CDR3aa: CASSLDRGLNTEAFF
d_gene: NA; v_gene: TRBV6-4; abundance: NA; j_gene: TRBJ2-3; CDR3nt: TGTGCCAGCAGGCCCACAGCCAGCACAGATACGCAGTATTTT; CDR3aa: CASRPTASTDTQYF
d_gene: TRBD2; v_gene: TRBV18; abundance: NA; j_gene: TRBJ2-3; CDR3nt: TGTGCCAGCTCGCCAAAAATAACTAGCGGGGCAGATACGCAGTATTTT; CDR3aa: CASSPKITSGADTQYF
d_gene: NA; v_gene: TRBV4-3; abundance: few; j_gene: TRBJ2-7; CDR3nt: TGCGCCAGCAGCCAAGATCCAGCTAGCTCCTACGAGCAGTACTTC; CDR3aa: CASSQDPASSYEQYF
d_gene: TRBD2; v_gene: TRBV7-9; abundance: NA; j_gene: TRBJ2-3; CDR3nt: TGTGCCAGCAGCTCCCCCGGGACTAGCGGACAGGGAGATACGCAGTATTTT; CDR3aa: CASSSPGTSGQGDTQYF
d_gene: TRBD2; v_gene: TRBV6-1; abundance: NA; j_gene: TRBJ2-1; CDR3nt: TGTGCCAGCAGTGCTGGGACTAGCGGCTCCTACAATGAGCAGTTCTTC; CDR3aa: CASSAGTSGSYNEQFF
d_gene: TRBD2; v_gene: TRBV27; abundance: NA; j_gene: TRBJ2-1; CDR3nt: TGTGCCAGCAGTGCAGGACTAGCGGGTTTAATAGATGAGCAGTTCTTC; CDR3aa: CASSAGLAGLIDEQFF
d_gene: TRBD2; v_gene: TRBV27; abundance: NA; j_gene: TRBJ2-7; CDR3nt: TGTGCCAGCAGTTCCCCGGGACTAGCGGGGCCACTGCAGTACTTC; CDR3aa: CASSSPGLAGPLQYF
d_gene: NA; v_gene: TRBV9; abundance: once; j_gene: TRBJ2-1; CDR3nt: TGTGCCAGCAGCGTAGAGGCAGGGAGGTTTAACAATGAGCAGTTCTTC; CDR3aa: CASSVEAGRFNNEQFF
d_gene: NA; v_gene: TRBV7-6; abundance: NA; j_gene: TRBJ2-1; CDR3nt: TGTGCCAGCAGCTTAGTCGCCAGGGGGGACAATGAGCAGTTCTTC; CDR3aa: CASSLVARGDNEQFF
d_gene: NA; v_gene: TRBV19; abundance: few; j_gene: TRBJ1-2; CDR3nt: TGTGCCAGTAGTTTGGAGTTTAAGATAGCTAACTATGGCTACACCTTC; CDR3aa: CASSLEFKIANYGYTF
d_gene: TRBD2; v_gene: TRBV29-1; abundance: NA; j_gene: TRBJ2-3; CDR3nt: TGCAGCGTTGAAACCGTAGCGGGATTGCGTGCAGATACGCAGTATTTT; CDR3aa: CSVETVAGLRADTQYF
d_gene: TRBD2; v_gene: TRBV11-2; abundance: NA; j_gene: TRBJ2-1; CDR3nt: TGTGCCAGCAGCTTGAGGGGAAATAGAGCGGGAGCAAGAAATGAGCAGTTCTTC; CDR3aa: CASSLRGNRAGARNEQFF
d_gene: TRBD1; v_gene: TRBV2; abundance: NA; j_gene: TRBJ1-2; CDR3nt: TGTGCCAGCAGCAGGGACAGGGGGGGAAAAGGCTACACCTTC; CDR3aa: CASSRDRGGKGYTF
d_gene: TRBD2; v_gene: TRBV19; abundance: NA; j_gene: TRBJ2-3; CDR3nt: TGTGCCAGTAGTAACAGCGGGGGATTCACAGATACGCAGTATTTT; CDR3aa: CASSNSGGFTDTQYF
d_gene: TRBD2; v_gene: TRBV28; abundance: NA; j_gene: TRBJ2-3; CDR3nt: TGTGCCACCAAGGGACTAGCGGGATCAGATACGCAGTATTTT; CDR3aa: CATKGLAGSDTQYF
d_gene: TRBD2; v_gene: TRBV11-1; abundance: once; j_gene: TRBJ2-2; CDR3nt: TGTGCCAGCAGCTTAAAGGGGCGGGAGCTGGTCACCGGGGAGCTGTTTTTT; CDR3aa: CASSLKGRELVTGELFF
d_gene: NA; v_gene: TRBV2; abundance: NA; j_gene: TRBJ2-3; CDR3nt: TGTGCCAGCAGTGTTGGGGCGCCAGATACGCAGTATTTT; CDR3aa: CASSVGAPDTQYF
d_gene: TRBD2; v_gene: TRBV4-1; abundance: NA; j_gene: TRBJ2-4; CDR3nt: TGCGCCAGCAGCCAAGAGATTCTAGCGGGAGGATCCACCCTAGCCAAAAACATTCAGTACTTC; CDR3aa: CASSQEILAGGSTLAKNIQYF
d_gene: TRBD2; v_gene: TRBV5-1; abundance: once; j_gene: TRBJ2-5; CDR3nt: TGCGCCAGCAGCTTGGTTCTAGCGGGAGGGCGGGAGACCCAGTACTTC; CDR3aa: CASSLVLAGGRETQYF
d_gene: NA; v_gene: TRBV10-1; abundance: NA; j_gene: TRBJ2-1; CDR3nt: TGCGCCACTGCGGACAGCCACAATCAGCAGTTCTTC; CDR3aa: CATADSHNQQFF
d_gene: TRBD2; v_gene: TRBV7-3; abundance: NA; j_gene: TRBJ2-7; CDR3nt: TGTGCCAGCGCGTCTAGCGGGAGGTCGTACGAGCAGTACTTC; CDR3aa: CASASSGRSYEQYF
d_gene: NA; v_gene: TRBV4-1; abundance: NA; j_gene: TRBJ1-5; CDR3nt: TGCGCCAGCAGCCAAGGTCAGGACAGAATCTATAGCAATCAGCCCCAGCATTTT; CDR3aa: CASSQGQDRIYSNQPQHF
d_gene: TRBD1; v_gene: TRBV28; abundance: NA; j_gene: TRBJ2-7; CDR3nt: TGTGCCAGCAGTTTAGAGGCCCGACAGGGTTTGGATACGGACGAGCAGTACTTC; CDR3aa: CASSLEARQGLDTDEQYF